Following are 12 T cell receptor beta chains from one sample sequenced in a study of T cells in Graves' hyperthyroidism and ophthalmopathy (dated by TCRdb to 2018 to 2020). To prepare the library, multiplex PCR was applied. The instrument was an Illumina HiSeq 2000. The TCR beta CDR3 regions were amplified from RNA transcripts. A first-round RT-PCR of the TCR CDR3 used the HTBI primer set with the Qiagen OneStep RT-PCR kit. The raw public reads went through TCRdb reprocessing: fastp at Q25, MiXCR clone calling, in-frame beta chains kept. When rows share a CDR3 protein, they turn into one entry using the most common DNA and genes. Across this sample there are 620,000 or so distinct CDR3 sequences, with around 13% seen only once. The ten largest clones take up about an eighth of the sample. The sample taken for sequencing was blood. These receptor sequences come from a woman between 45 and 65 years old with Graves' ophthalmopathy.

The rearrangement uses TRBV5-1 and TRBJ2-7, with D maybe TRBD2 (6 bases). With 2 bases removed from V and 5 bases from J, the gap between germline ends came to 11 bases. Germline V gene lookup returns CDR1 SGHRS and CDR2 YFSETQ. CDR3 length: 13 residues. Here the CDR3 reads CASSLTPGDEQYF. DNA for the CDR3: TGCGCCAGCAGCTTAACCCCGGGGGACGAGCAGTACTTC.

This clonotype was seen repeatedly, ten times or more. V usage is TRBV27 and J usage is TRBJ1-1; possible D gene TRBD1, 5 bases. The CDR3 extends over 15 amino acids. With 4 bases removed from V and 0 bases from J, the gap between germline ends came to 12 bases. Germline values: CDR1 MNHEY, CDR2 SMNVEV (reference sequence). CDR3 sequence (DNA): TGTGCCAGCAGTTCAGACAGTGGAATGAACACTGAAGCTTTCTTT. Its translation is CASSSDSGMNTEAFF.

The chain carries TRBV30 and TRBJ2-1, with TRBD2 as a possible D gene (5 bases). From germline, CDR1 is GTSNPN and CDR2 SVGIG (reference sequence). The CDR3 runs 14 residues. The V end lost 8 bases, the J end lost 7 bases, and 21 bases lay between the germline ends. CDR3 bases: TGTGCCGCTTCCCTCCCCGACACGGGGAATGAGCAGTTCTTC. Its protein product is CAASLPDTGNEQFF.

This clonotype has at least ten counts. The V call is TRBV28, the J call TRBJ2-1, with a weak D call TRBD2 (6 bases). The CDR3 covers 15 residues. Germline V gene lookup returns CDR1 MDHEN and CDR2 SYDVKM. Trimming pared 5 bases from V and 2 bases from J, leaving 13 bases between. This CDR3 is CASSPPGGAYNEQFF. In DNA form, the CDR3 reads TGTGCCAGCAGTCCACCGGGCGGGGCCTACAATGAGCAGTTCTTC.

CDR3 sequence: CASGLVQGGPYEQYF. The CDR3, as DNA: TGTGCTAGTGGTTTGGTACAGGGGGGGCCGTACGAGCAGTACTTC. V is TRBV12-5 and J is TRBJ2-7, with D possibly being TRBD1 (8 bases). Germline loops: CDR1 LGHNT, CDR2 FRNRAP. V shed 0 bases and J shed 4 bases, with 13 bases lying between them. The CDR3 runs to 15 residues. Supplemented by reference TRBV12-5 and TRBJ2-7, the full variable domain reads DARVTQTPRHKVTEMGQEVTMRCQPILGHNTVFWYRQTMMQGLELLAYFRNRAPLDDSGMPKDRFSAEMPDATLATLKIQPSEPRDSAVYFCASGLVQGGPYEQYFGPGTRLTVT.

This clonotype was observed many times. The chain combines TRBV11-2 with TRBJ2-1, with 8 bases aligning to TRBD2. The junction had 11 bases not matched to a gene; V was cut back by 0 bases and J by 4 bases. CDR1 is SGHAT and CDR2 is FQNNGV in the germline V gene. This CDR3 comprises 18 residues. CDR3: CASSLDPETSEPYNEQFF. The CDR3 DNA follows: TGTGCCAGCAGCTTAGATCCCGAGACTAGCGAGCCTTACAATGAGCAGTTCTTC. The variable domain in full, completed from reference TRBV11-2 and TRBJ2-1, reads EAGVAQSPRYKIIEKRQSVAFWCNPISGHATLYWYQQILGQGPKLLIQFQNNGVVDDSQLPKDRFSAERLKGVDSTLKIQPAKLEDSAVYLCASSLDPETSEPYNEQFFGPGTRLTVL.

This chain links TRBV29-1 with TRBJ1-1; possible D gene TRBD1, 6 bases. Germline assignment: CDR1 SQVTM and CDR2 ANQGSEA. Trimming took 4 bases from V and 6 from J, leaving 15 bases between them. The CDR3 has 13 residues. Here the CDR3 DNA reads TGCAGCGTTGTAGACAGGACGGTTTCTGAAGCTTTCTTT. It is translated as CSVVDRTVSEAFF.

In this sample, this clonotype turned up many times. The chain combines TRBV6-1 with TRBJ1-6; 10 nucleotides align to TRBD1. Germline V CDR1 and CDR2: MNHNS, SASEGT. Germline trimming cut 6 bases from V and 0 bases from J; bases unmatched to any gene: 11. The length of the CDR3 is 19 residues. CDR3 protein: CASRDWTGGASSYNSPLHF. CDR3 nucleotide sequence: TGTGCCAGCAGGGACTGGACAGGGGGTGCGAGCTCCTATAATTCACCCCTCCACTTT.

V gene TRBV12-3 or TRBV12-4 combines with J gene TRBJ2-7; TRBD2 matches at 11 bases. There are 15 residues in the CDR3. V lost 5 bases and J lost 4; bases outside the gene matches: 7. The DNA for the CDR3 is TGTGCCAGCAGTAAAATAGCGGGAGGGTGGTACGAGCAGTACTTC. This codes for CASSKIAGGWYEQYF.

The chain recombines TRBV5-1 with TRBJ2-3, with D tentatively TRBD1 or TRBD2 (5 bases each). The CDR3 sequence is 14 residues long. V was clipped by 5 bases and J by 2 bases, with 12 bases between them. Looked up from germline, CDR1 is SGHRS and CDR2 is YFSETQ. This chain's CDR3 is CASSLGVHTDTQYF. DNA of the CDR3: TGCGCCAGCAGTCTGGGGGTTCACACAGATACGCAGTATTTT. The whole variable domain, filled in from reference TRBV5-1 and TRBJ2-3, reads KAGVTQTPRYLIKTRGQQVTLSCSPISGHRSVSWYQQTPGQGLQFLFEYFSETQRNKGNFPGRFSGRQFSNSRSEMNVSTLELGDSALYLCASSLGVHTDTQYFGPGTRLTVL.

In its sample, this clonotype was seen many times. The chain recombines TRBV2 with TRBJ2-7; D unclear. This CDR3 is built from 10 residues. CDR1 is SNHLY, CDR2 FYNNEI, per germline. Between the trimmed V and J ends, which lost 7 bases and 2 bases, there was a span of 3 bases. CDR3 nucleotides: TGTGCCAGCAAAACCTACGAGCAGTACTTC. Amino acid sequence: CASKTYEQYF.

V and J are TRBV5-1 and TRBJ2-5; D may be TRBD2 (6 bases). This CDR3 comprises 15 residues. The V and J ends lost 3 bases and 0 bases respectively, with 12 bases between them. The germline V gene encodes CDR1 SGHRS and CDR2 YFSETQ. This CDR3 is CASSSLPGDQETQYF. The CDR3 nucleotides are TGCGCCAGCAGCTCGCTCCCGGGGGACCAAGAGACCCAGTACTTC.